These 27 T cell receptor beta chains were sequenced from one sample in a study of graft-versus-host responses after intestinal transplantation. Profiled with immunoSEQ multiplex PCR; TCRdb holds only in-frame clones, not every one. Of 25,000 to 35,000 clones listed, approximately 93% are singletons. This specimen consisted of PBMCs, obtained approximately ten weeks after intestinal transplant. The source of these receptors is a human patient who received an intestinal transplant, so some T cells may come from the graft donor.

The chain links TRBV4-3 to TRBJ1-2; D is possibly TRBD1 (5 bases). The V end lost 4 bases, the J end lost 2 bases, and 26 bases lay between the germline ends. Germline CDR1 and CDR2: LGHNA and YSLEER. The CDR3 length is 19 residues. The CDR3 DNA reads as TGCGCCAGCAGCCTGGTTCCGGGACTCCTGCGACCCCTAAACTATGGCTACACCTTC. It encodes CASSLVPGLLRPLNYGYTF.

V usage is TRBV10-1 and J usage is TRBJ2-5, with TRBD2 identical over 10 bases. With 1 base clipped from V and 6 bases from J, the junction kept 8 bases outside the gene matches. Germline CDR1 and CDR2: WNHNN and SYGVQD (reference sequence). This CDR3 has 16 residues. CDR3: CASSECERGGDKTQYF. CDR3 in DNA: TGCGCCAGCAGTGAGTGCGAGCGGGGGGGCGATAAGACCCAGTACTTC.

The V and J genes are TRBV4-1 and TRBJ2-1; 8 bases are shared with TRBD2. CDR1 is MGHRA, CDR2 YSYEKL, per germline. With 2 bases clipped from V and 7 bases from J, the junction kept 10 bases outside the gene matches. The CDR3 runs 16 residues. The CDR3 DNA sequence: TGCGCCAGCAGCCAACTCATTAGCGGGAAAGGTAATGAGCAGTTCTTC. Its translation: CASSQLISGKGNEQFF.

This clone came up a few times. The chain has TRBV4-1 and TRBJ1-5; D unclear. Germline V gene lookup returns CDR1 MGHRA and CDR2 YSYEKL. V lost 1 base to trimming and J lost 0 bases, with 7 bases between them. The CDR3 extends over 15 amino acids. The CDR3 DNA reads TGCGCCAGCAGCCAAGGACTAAGTAGCAATCAGCCCCAGCATTTT. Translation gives CASSQGLSSNQPQHF.

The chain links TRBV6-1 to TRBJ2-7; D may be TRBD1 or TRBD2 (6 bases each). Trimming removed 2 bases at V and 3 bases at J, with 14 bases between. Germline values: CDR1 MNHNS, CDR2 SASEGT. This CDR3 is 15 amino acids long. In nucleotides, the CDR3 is TGTGCCAGCAGTGAATTACAGGGAGGACACTACGAGCAGTACTTC. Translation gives CASSELQGGHYEQYF.

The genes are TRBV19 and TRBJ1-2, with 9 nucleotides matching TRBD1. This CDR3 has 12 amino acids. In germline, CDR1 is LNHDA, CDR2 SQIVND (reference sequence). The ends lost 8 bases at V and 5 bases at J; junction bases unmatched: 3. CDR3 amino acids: CASGTGTYGYTF. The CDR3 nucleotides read TGTGCCAGTGGGACAGGGACTTATGGCTACACCTTC.

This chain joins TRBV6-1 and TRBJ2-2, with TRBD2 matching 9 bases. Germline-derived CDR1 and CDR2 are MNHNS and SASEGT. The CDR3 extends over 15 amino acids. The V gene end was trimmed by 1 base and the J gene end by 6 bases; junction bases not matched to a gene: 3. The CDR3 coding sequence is TGTGCCAGCAGTGAAGGCGGGGGGGCTGCCGGGGAGCTGTTTTTT. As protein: CASSEGGGAAGELFF.

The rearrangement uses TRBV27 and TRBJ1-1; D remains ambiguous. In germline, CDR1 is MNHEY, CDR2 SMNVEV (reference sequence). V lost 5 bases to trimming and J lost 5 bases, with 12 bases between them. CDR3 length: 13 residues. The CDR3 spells CASSDVLGTEAFF. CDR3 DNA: TGTGCCAGCAGTGACGTACTTGGGACTGAAGCTTTCTTT.

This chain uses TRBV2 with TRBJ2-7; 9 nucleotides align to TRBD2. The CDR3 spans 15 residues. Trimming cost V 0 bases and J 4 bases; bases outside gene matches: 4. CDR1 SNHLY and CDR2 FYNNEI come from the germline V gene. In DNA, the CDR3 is TGTGCCAGCAGTGAAGCGTCTAGCGGGATTTACGAGCAGTACTTC. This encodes CASSEASSGIYEQYF.

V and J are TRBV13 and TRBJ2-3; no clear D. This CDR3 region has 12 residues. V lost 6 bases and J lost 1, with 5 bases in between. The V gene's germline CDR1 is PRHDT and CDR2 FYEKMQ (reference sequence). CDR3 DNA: TGTGCCAGCAGGAATGGCACAGATACGCAGTATTTT. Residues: CASRNGTDTQYF.

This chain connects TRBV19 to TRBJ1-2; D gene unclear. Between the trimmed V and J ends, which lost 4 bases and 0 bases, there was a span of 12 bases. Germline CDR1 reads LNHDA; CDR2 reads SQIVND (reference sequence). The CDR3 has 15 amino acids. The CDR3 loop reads CASSTSHRANYGYTF. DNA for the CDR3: TGTGCCAGTAGTACCTCACATAGAGCTAACTATGGCTACACCTTC.

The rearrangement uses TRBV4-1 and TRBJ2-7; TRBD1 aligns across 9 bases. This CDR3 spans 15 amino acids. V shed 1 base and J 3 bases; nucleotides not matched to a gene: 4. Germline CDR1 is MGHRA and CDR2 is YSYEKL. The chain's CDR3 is CASSQGTGDFYEQYF. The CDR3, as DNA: TGCGCCAGCAGCCAAGGGACAGGGGACTTCTACGAGCAGTACTTC.

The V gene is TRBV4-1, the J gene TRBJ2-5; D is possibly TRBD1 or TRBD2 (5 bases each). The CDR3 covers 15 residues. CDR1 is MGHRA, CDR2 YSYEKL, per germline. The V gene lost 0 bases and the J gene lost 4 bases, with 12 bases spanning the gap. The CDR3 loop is CASSQESRDGETQYF. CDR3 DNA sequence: TGCGCCAGCAGCCAAGAATCCCGGGACGGAGAGACCCAGTACTTC.

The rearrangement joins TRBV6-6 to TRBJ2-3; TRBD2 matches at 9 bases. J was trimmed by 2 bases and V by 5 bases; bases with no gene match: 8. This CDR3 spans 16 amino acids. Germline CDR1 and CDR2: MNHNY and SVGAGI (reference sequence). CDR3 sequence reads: CASSGAAGGPTDTQYF. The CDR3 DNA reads TGTGCCAGCAGTGGGGCCGCGGGGGGGCCCACAGATACGCAGTATTTT.

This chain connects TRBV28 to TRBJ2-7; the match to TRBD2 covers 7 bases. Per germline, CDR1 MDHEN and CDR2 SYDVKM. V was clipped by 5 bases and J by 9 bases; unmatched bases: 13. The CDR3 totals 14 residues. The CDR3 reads CASSALAGTTVQYF. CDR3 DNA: TGTGCCAGCAGTGCCCTAGCCGGGACTACAGTGCAGTACTTC.

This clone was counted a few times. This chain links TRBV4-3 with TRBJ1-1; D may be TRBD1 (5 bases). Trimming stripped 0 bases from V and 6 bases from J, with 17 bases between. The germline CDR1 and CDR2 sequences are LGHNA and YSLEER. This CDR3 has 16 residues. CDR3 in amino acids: CASSQEGQPGFAEAFF. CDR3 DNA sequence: TGCGCCAGCAGCCAAGAGGGCCAGCCAGGGTTTGCTGAAGCTTTCTTT.

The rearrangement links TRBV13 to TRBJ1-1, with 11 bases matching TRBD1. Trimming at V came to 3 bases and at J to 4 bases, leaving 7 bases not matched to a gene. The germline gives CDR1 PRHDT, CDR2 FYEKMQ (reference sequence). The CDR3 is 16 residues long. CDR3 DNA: TGTGCCAGCAGCTTGGACAGGGGGCTTCTGGGCACTGAAGCTTTCTTT. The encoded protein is CASSLDRGLLGTEAFF.

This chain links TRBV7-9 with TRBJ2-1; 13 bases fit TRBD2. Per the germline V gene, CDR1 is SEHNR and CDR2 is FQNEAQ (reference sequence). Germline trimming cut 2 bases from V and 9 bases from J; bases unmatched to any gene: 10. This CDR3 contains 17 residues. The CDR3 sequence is CASSLTSGGLAGIEQFF. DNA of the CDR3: TGTGCCAGCAGCTTAACCTCTGGGGGACTAGCGGGAATTGAGCAGTTCTTC.

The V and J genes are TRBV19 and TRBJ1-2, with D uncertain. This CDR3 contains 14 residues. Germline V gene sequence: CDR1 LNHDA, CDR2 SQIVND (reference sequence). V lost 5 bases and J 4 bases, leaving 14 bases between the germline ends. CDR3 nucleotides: TGTGCCAGTAGTCCGGCGGGTTTCGGCTATGGCTACACCTTC. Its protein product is CASSPAGFGYGYTF.

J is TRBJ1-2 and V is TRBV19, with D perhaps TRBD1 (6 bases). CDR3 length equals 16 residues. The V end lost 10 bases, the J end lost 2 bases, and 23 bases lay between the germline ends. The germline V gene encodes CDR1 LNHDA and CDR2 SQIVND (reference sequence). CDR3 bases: TGTGCCATTTATATGGAGGGGGGCAGAGTAAACTATGGCTACACCTTC. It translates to CAIYMEGGRVNYGYTF.

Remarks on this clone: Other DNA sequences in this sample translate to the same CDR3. CDR3 DNA: TGTGCCAGCAGTCTGTCCCCTTCCTACGAGCAGTACTTC. Amino acids: CASSLSPSYEQYF. The chain couples TRBV27 to TRBJ2-7; D unresolved. Germline V gene sequence: CDR1 MNHEY, CDR2 SMNVEV (reference sequence). CDR3 length: 13 amino acids. V was clipped by 5 bases and J by 1 base, with 9 bases between them.

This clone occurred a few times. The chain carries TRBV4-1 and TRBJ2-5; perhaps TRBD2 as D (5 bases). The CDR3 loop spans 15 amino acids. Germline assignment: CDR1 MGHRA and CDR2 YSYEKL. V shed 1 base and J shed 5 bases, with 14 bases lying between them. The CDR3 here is CASSQVVGGGETQYF. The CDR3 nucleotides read TGCGCCAGCAGCCAAGTTGTCGGAGGTGGGGAGACCCAGTACTTC.

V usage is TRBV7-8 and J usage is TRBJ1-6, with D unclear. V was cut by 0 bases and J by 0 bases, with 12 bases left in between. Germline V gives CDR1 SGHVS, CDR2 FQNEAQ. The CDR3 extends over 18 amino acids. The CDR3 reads CASSLAVVSSSYNSPLHF. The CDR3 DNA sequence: TGTGCCAGCAGCTTAGCGGTGGTATCTAGCTCCTATAATTCACCCCTCCACTTT.

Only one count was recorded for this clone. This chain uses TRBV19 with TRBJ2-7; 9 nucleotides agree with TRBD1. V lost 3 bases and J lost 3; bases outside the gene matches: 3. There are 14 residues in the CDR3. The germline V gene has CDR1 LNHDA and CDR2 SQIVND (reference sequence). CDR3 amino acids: CASSIGTGYYEQYF. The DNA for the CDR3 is TGTGCCAGTAGTATCGGGACAGGGTACTACGAGCAGTACTTC.

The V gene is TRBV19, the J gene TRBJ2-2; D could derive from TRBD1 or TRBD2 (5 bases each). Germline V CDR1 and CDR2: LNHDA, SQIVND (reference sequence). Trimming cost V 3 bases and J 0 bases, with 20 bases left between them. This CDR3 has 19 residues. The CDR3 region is CASSIQPGRSMANTGELFF. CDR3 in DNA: TGTGCCAGTAGTATCCAACCGGGACGGTCGATGGCGAACACCGGGGAGCTGTTTTTT.

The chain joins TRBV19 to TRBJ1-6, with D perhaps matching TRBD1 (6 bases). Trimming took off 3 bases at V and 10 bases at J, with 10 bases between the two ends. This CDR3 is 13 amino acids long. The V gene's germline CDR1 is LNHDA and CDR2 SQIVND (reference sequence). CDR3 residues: CASSMGGPSPLHF. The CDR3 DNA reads TGTGCCAGTAGTATGGGGGGGCCCTCACCCCTCCACTTT.

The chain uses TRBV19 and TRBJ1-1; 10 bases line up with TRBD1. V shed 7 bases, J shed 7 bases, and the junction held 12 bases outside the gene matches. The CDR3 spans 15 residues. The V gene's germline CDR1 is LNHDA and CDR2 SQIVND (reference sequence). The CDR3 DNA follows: TGTGCCAGTATCGTCCCGGGACAGGGGATAAGTGAAGCTTTCTTT. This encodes CASIVPGQGISEAFF.